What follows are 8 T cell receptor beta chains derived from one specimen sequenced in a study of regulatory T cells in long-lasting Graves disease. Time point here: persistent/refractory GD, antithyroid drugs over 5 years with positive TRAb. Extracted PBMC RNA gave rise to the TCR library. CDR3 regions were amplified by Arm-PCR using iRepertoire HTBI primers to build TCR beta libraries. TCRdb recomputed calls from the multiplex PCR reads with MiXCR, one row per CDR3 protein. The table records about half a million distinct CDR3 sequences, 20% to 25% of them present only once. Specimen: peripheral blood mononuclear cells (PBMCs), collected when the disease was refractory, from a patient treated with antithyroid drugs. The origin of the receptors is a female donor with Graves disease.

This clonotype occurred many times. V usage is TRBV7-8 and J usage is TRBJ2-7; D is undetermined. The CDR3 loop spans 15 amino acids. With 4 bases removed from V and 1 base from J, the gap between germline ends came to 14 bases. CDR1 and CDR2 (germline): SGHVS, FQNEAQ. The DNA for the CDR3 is TGTGCCAGCAGCTCCCGGTCTCTGCTTTCCTACGAGCAGTACTTC. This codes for CASSSRSLLSYEQYF.

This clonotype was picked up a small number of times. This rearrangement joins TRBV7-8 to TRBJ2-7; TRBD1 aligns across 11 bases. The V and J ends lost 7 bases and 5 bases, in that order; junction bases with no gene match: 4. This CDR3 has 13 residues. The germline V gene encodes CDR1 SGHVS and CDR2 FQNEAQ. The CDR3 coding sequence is TGTGCCAGCAATCGGGACAGGGGGGACGAGCAGTACTTC. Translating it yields CASNRDRGDEQYF.

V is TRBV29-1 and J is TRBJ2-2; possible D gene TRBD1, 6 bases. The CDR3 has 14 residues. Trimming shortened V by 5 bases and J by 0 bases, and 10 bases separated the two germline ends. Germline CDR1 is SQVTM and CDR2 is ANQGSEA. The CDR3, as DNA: TGCAGCGTTAGACAGGAGCCGAACACCGGGGAGCTGTTTTTT. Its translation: CSVRQEPNTGELFF.

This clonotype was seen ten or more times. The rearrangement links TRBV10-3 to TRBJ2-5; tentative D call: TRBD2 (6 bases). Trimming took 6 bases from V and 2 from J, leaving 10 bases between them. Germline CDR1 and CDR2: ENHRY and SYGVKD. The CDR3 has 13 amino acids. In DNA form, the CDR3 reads TGTGCCATCAGCCCGGGGACTCAAGAGACCCAGTACTTC. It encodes CAISPGTQETQYF.

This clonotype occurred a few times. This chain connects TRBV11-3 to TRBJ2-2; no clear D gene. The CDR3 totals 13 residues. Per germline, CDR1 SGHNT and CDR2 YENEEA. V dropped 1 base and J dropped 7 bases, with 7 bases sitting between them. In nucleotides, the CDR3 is TGTGCCAGCAGCTTAGTTGACGGCGGGGAGCTGTTTTTT. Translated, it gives CASSLVDGGELFF.

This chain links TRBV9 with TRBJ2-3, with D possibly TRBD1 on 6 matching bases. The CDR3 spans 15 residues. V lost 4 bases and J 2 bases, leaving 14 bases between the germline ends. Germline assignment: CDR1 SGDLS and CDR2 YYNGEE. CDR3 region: CASSSQGQITDTQYF. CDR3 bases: TGTGCCAGCAGCTCGCAGGGGCAGATCACAGATACGCAGTATTTT.

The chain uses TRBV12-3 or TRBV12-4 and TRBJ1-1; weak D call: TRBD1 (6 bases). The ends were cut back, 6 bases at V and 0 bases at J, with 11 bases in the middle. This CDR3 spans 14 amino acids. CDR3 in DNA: TGTGCCAGCAGACCAGGGGACTTGAACACTGAAGCTTTCTTT. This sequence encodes CASRPGDLNTEAFF.

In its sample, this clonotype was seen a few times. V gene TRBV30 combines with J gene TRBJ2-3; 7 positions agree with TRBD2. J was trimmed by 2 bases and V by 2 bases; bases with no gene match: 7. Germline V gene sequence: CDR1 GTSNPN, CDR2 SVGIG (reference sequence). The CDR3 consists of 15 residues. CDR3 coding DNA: TGTGCCTGGAGTCGACCGGGGGGTTTCACAGATACGCAGTATTTT. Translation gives CAWSRPGGFTDTQYF. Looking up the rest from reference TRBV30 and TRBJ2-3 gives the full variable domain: SQTIHQWPATLVQPVGSPLSLECTVEGTSNPNLYWYRQAAGRGLQLLFYSVGIGQISSEVPQNLSASRPQDRQFILSSKKLLLSDSGFYLCAWSRPGGFTDTQYFGPGTRLTVL.